The 28 T cell receptor beta chains below were found in one sample sequenced in a study of radiotherapy plus CTLA-4 blockade in lung cancer. TCRdb's table, derived via immunoSEQ multiplex PCR, lists solely in-frame clones and lacks some. In the table there are 70,000 to 85,000 clones, roughly 74% of which are singletons. Sample: peripheral blood, taken from a patient treated with radiotherapy plus ipilimumab. The receptors come from a human donor with non-small cell lung cancer whose response to radiotherapy plus ipilimumab could not be evaluated.

This clone was recorded a few times. The V gene is TRBV9, the J gene TRBJ1-2, with D possibly being TRBD1 (6 bases). Germline-derived CDR1 and CDR2 are SGDLS and YYNGEE. CDR3 length: 13 residues. The germline V and J ends were trimmed by 4 bases and 8 bases, with 15 bases remaining between them. CDR3 amino acids: CASSRGQGGGYTF. DNA for the CDR3: TGTGCCAGCAGCCGGGGACAAGGGGGAGGCTACACCTTC.

J is TRBJ2-2 and V is TRBV7-2, with D perhaps matching TRBD2 (6 bases). CDR3 size: 13 residues. Germline V gives CDR1 SGHTA, CDR2 FQGNSA. Trimming removed 5 bases at V and 6 bases at J, with 10 bases between. The CDR3 sequence is CASSPVAAGELFF. CDR3 nucleotide sequence: TGTGCCAGCAGCCCGGTAGCGGCCGGGGAGCTGTTTTTT. The full variable domain, rest sourced from reference TRBV7-2 and TRBJ2-2, is GAGVSQSPSNKVTEKGKDVELRCDPISGHTALYWYRQSLGQGLEFLIYFQGNSAPDKSGLPSDRFSAERTGGSVSTLTIQRTQQEDSAVYLCASSPVAAGELFFGEGSRLTVL.

This chain links TRBV27 with TRBJ2-1, with 14 positions matching TRBD2. Germline V gene sequence: CDR1 MNHEY, CDR2 SMNVEV (reference sequence). V dropped 0 bases and J dropped 7; count of bases not matched to a gene: 5. This CDR3 region has 17 residues. Here the CDR3 DNA reads TGTGCCAGCAGTTTATCGTCGACTAGCGGGAGGGCTAATGAGCAGTTCTTC. It is translated as CASSLSSTSGRANEQFF.

This rearrangement joins TRBV6-5 to TRBJ2-5, with 9 bases that match TRBD1. The J call may be mistaken, given a closer DNA end match to TRBJ2-7. The CDR3 length is 15 residues. Germline V gives CDR1 MNHEY, CDR2 SVGAGI. CDR3 DNA sequence: TGTGCCAGCAGTTCCCCGGGACAGGGATGGCACGAGCAGTACTTC. Encoded protein: CASSSPGQGWHEQYF.

The V call is TRBV11-2, the J call TRBJ2-7, with 7 positions matching TRBD1. The ends lost 7 bases at V and 0 bases at J; junction bases unmatched: 9. In germline, CDR1 is SGHAT, CDR2 FQNNGV. The CDR3 contains 15 residues. Here the CDR3 DNA reads TGTGCCAGCACCCTAGACAGGGTAATCTCCTACGAGCAGTACTTC. Protein sequence: CASTLDRVISYEQYF.

The gene calls are TRBV7-2 and TRBJ1-4; tentative D call: TRBD1 (6 bases). The CDR3 contains 15 residues. V dropped 1 base and J dropped 6 bases, with 12 bases sitting between them. The germline V gene has CDR1 SGHTA and CDR2 FQGNSA. CDR3 sequence (DNA): TGTGCCAGCAGCTTAGGGGGGGGCCTCGATGAAAAACTGTTTTTT. This gives the protein CASSLGGGLDEKLFF.

J is TRBJ1-2 and V is TRBV28; 8 bases agree with TRBD1. CDR1 MDHEN and CDR2 SYDVKM come from the germline V gene. V lost 5 bases to trimming and J lost 8 bases; unmatched junction nucleotides: 10. The CDR3 has 14 amino acids. CDR3 sequence: CASSRSGQGRGYTF. The CDR3 DNA follows: TGTGCCAGCAGTCGATCCGGACAGGGTAGAGGCTACACCTTC.

The chain uses TRBV30 and TRBJ1-5; tentative D call: TRBD1 (6 bases). Germline V lookup: CDR1 GTSNPN, CDR2 SVGIG (reference sequence). Deletions cut 3 bases from V and 1 base from J, with 10 bases between. This CDR3 is built from 14 residues. The CDR3 protein is CAWRDRMSNQPQHF. The CDR3 bases are TGTGCCTGGAGGGACAGAATGAGCAATCAGCCCCAGCATTTT.

V and J are TRBV5-1 and TRBJ2-3; D not resolved. Germline V gene sequence: CDR1 SGHRS, CDR2 YFSETQ. This CDR3 region has 12 residues. Trimming shortened V by 2 bases and J by 6 bases, and 7 bases separated the two germline ends. CDR3 region: CASSLYRDTQYF. The CDR3 bases are TGCGCCAGCAGCTTATACCGGGATACGCAGTATTTT.

The CDR3 reads CASSYSSGGEDSPLHF. The CDR3 coding sequence is TGTGCCAGCAGTTACTCCTCAGGGGGCGAGGATTCACCCCTCCACTTT. The genes are TRBV6-5 and TRBJ1-6, with 8 bases fitting TRBD1. V lost 0 bases to trimming and J lost 8 bases; unmatched junction nucleotides: 6. CDR3 size: 16 residues. Germline values: CDR1 MNHEY, CDR2 SVGAGI.

This clone came up a few times. The junction departs from the called germline gene at one end, perhaps through a read error. The CDR3 loop reads CAISESRAQAFF. The CDR3 bases are TGTGCCATCAGTGAGTCCAGGGCACAAGCTTTCTTT. The genes are TRBV6-1 and TRBJ1-1, with TRBD1 as a possible D gene (5 bases). This CDR3 region has 12 residues. The germline V gene encodes CDR1 MNHNS and CDR2 SASEGT.

The chain employs TRBV5-4 and TRBJ2-3, with unresolved D. The germline CDR1 and CDR2 sequences are SGHNT and YYREEE (reference sequence). The CDR3 contains 12 residues. Trimming shortened V by 5 bases and J by 4 bases, and 8 bases separated the two germline ends. The CDR3 bases are TGTGCCAGCAGTTCGTTCCCAGATACGCAGTATTTT. As protein: CASSSFPDTQYF.

This chain links TRBV6-1 with TRBJ2-1; 13 nucleotides match TRBD2. The V gene end was trimmed by 3 bases and the J gene end by 4 bases; junction bases not matched to a gene: 12. Germline V lookup: CDR1 MNHNS, CDR2 SASEGT. This CDR3 is 19 amino acids long. The CDR3 coding sequence is TGTGCCAGCAGTGACCCGGGACTAGCGGGGTCCGGGGGATACAATGAGCAGTTCTTC. This codes for CASSDPGLAGSGGYNEQFF.

This clone was counted between two and nine times. This chain links TRBV7-2 with TRBJ1-1; no reliable D call. CDR1 SGHTA and CDR2 FQGNSA come from the germline V gene. The CDR3 spans 13 residues. V lost 4 bases and J 4 bases, leaving 10 bases between the germline ends. The chain's CDR3 is CASSSGVFTEAFF. CDR3 sequence (DNA): TGTGCCAGCAGCTCCGGGGTATTCACTGAAGCTTTCTTT. Complete variable domain (other parts from reference TRBV7-2 and TRBJ1-1): GAGVSQSPSNKVTEKGKDVELRCDPISGHTALYWYRQSLGQGLEFLIYFQGNSAPDKSGLPSDRFSAERTGGSVSTLTIQRTQQEDSAVYLCASSSGVFTEAFFGQGTRLTVV.

The chain carries TRBV2 and TRBJ2-1, with TRBD2 matching over 14 bases. V shed 4 bases, J shed 5 bases, and the junction held 1 base outside the gene matches. CDR1 and CDR2 from the germline V gene are SNHLY and FYNNEI. The CDR3 runs to 15 residues. CDR3: CASSATSGRDNEQFF. CDR3 DNA: TGTGCCAGCAGTGCGACTAGCGGGAGGGACAATGAGCAGTTCTTC. The whole variable domain, remainder taken from reference TRBV2 and TRBJ2-1, is EPEVTQTPSHQVTQMGQEVILRCVPISNHLYFYWYRQILGQKVEFLVSFYNNEISEKSEIFDDQFSVERPDGSNFTLKIRSTKLEDSAMYFCASSATSGRDNEQFFGPGTRLTVL.

The V gene is TRBV28, the J gene TRBJ2-1, with 11 bases fitting TRBD2. V was clipped by 5 bases and J by 7 bases; unmatched bases: 10. CDR1 is MDHEN and CDR2 is SYDVKM in the germline V gene. The CDR3 totals 16 residues. CDR3 loop: CASSKIAGGPRNEQFF. The CDR3 DNA reads TGTGCCAGCAGTAAAATAGCGGGGGGGCCTCGTAATGAGCAGTTCTTC.

This chain uses TRBV19 with TRBJ2-7; perhaps TRBD1 as D (5 bases). The CDR3 consists of 14 residues. CDR1 and CDR2 from the germline V gene are LNHDA and SQIVND (reference sequence). Trimming cost V 4 bases and J 2 bases, with 12 bases left between them. CDR3 in DNA: TGTGCCAGTAGTACTTTCAGGGTGCCCTACGAGCAGTACTTC. Residues: CASSTFRVPYEQYF.

The J gene is TRBJ2-7, the V gene TRBV9; D may be TRBD1 (6 bases). The V end lost 0 bases, the J end lost 5 bases, and 12 bases lay between the germline ends. The CDR3 has 14 residues. Germline V CDR1 and CDR2: SGDLS, YYNGEE. CDR3 in amino acids: CASSVGAGAHEQYF. CDR3 in DNA: TGTGCCAGCAGCGTAGGGGCAGGGGCCCACGAGCAGTACTTC.

The chain couples TRBV28 to TRBJ1-1; TRBD1 agrees at 8 bases. Germline-derived CDR1 and CDR2 are MDHEN and SYDVKM. V lost 7 bases, J lost 6 bases, and 16 bases stayed unmatched. The CDR3 runs to 16 residues. CDR3 bases: TGTGCCAGCACCCAAACACCGGGACAGGTCAGTGCTGAAGCTTTCTTT. Protein sequence: CASTQTPGQVSAEAFF.

The chain uses TRBV7-2 and TRBJ2-3, with TRBD2 matching over 7 bases. CDR1 SGHTA and CDR2 FQGNSA come from the germline V gene. The CDR3 loop spans 14 amino acids. Losses at the gene ends were 1 base for V and 3 bases for J; bases not matched to a gene: 1. The CDR3: CASSLVGGTDTQYF. The CDR3 bases are TGTGCCAGCAGCTTAGTGGGGGGGACAGATACGCAGTATTTT.

The chain couples TRBV9 to TRBJ2-2; tentative D call: TRBD2 (5 bases). V lost 6 bases and J 2 bases, leaving 11 bases between the germline ends. CDR3 size: 14 residues. Germline lookup yields CDR1 SGDLS and CDR2 YYNGEE. The CDR3 sequence is CASNEGRNTGELFF. As DNA, the CDR3 is TGTGCCAGCAATGAAGGGAGAAACACCGGGGAGCTGTTTTTT.

The rearrangement uses TRBV10-3 and TRBJ2-1, with TRBD2 matching over 8 bases. Germline assignment: CDR1 ENHRY and CDR2 SYGVKD. V was pared by 6 bases and J by 3 bases, with 10 bases of the junction left unmatched. The CDR3 has 16 amino acids. Here the CDR3 DNA reads TGTGCCATCAGAAGTACTAGCGGAGCCATCTACAATGAGCAGTTCTTC. Residues: CAIRSTSGAIYNEQFF.

This sequence joins TRBV29-1 and TRBJ2-5; TRBD1 matches at 7 bases. V gave up 3 bases and J gave up 6 bases; unmatched junction bases: 4. The CDR3 loop spans 12 amino acids. The germline CDR1 and CDR2 sequences are SQVTM and ANQGSEA. The CDR3 sequence: CSVDRGSKTQYF. CDR3 nucleotide sequence: TGCAGCGTTGACAGGGGGTCAAAGACCCAGTACTTC.

This chain connects TRBV7-3 to TRBJ2-1; 8 nucleotides agree with TRBD2. With V trimmed by 5 bases and J by 6 bases, 3 bases remained unmatched. Germline V lookup: CDR1 SGHTA, CDR2 FQGTGA. This CDR3 has 13 residues. CDR3 bases: TGTGCCAGCAGCACCCTAGCGGGCAATGAGCAGTTCTTC. Translating gives CASSTLAGNEQFF. Full variable domain (missing parts from reference TRBV7-3 and TRBJ2-1): GAGVSQTPSNKVTEKGKYVELRCDPISGHTALYWYRQSLGQGPEFLIYFQGTGAADDSGLPNDRFFAVRPEGSVSTLKIQRTERGDSAVYLCASSTLAGNEQFFGPGTRLTVL.

This chain uses TRBV6-4 with TRBJ2-2; the D gene is possibly TRBD2 (5 bases). The V and J ends lost 7 bases and 1 base respectively, with 10 bases between them. The CDR3 loop spans 14 amino acids. The germline gives CDR1 MRHNA, CDR2 SNTAGT. As DNA, the CDR3 is TGTGCCAGCACTGCGGAGGTGAACACCGGGGAGCTGTTTTTT. Translating it yields CASTAEVNTGELFF.

The chain combines TRBV7-9 with TRBJ2-3; 9 bases are shared with TRBD1. After removal of 5 bases from V and 2 bases from J, the junction contained 5 bases not matched to a gene. CDR3 length equals 15 residues. CDR1 and CDR2 from the germline V gene are SEHNR and FQNEAQ (reference sequence). CDR3 nucleotide sequence: TGTGCCAGCAGCACAGGGGACAGGGTCACAGATACGCAGTATTTT. Translated, it gives CASSTGDRVTDTQYF.

V is TRBV9 and J is TRBJ1-2; possible D gene TRBD1, 5 bases. This CDR3 is 15 amino acids long. With 4 bases removed from V and 1 base from J, the gap between germline ends came to 14 bases. Germline-derived CDR1 and CDR2 are SGDLS and YYNGEE. The CDR3 nucleotides read TGTGCCAGCAGCTCCCAGACAGAATATAACTATGGCTACACCTTC. The encoded protein is CASSSQTEYNYGYTF. The whole variable domain, filled in from reference TRBV9 and TRBJ1-2, reads DSGVTQTPKHLITATGQRVTLRCSPRSGDLSVYWYQQSLDQGLQFLIQYYNGEERAKGNILERFSAQQFPDLHSELNLSSLELGDSALYFCASSSQTEYNYGYTFGSGTRLTVV.

In its sample, this clone was seen a few times. The chain carries TRBV30 and TRBJ2-5; 9 nucleotides agree with TRBD1. V lost 5 bases and J lost 6; bases outside the gene matches: 7. The germline CDR1 and CDR2 sequences are GTSNPN and SVGIG (reference sequence). The CDR3 consists of 13 residues. CDR3 residues: CAWDRGIQKTQYF. DNA for the CDR3: TGTGCCTGGGACAGGGGGATTCAGAAGACCCAGTACTTC.